Below are 3 T cell receptor beta chains sequenced from a single sample in a study of blood T cell repertoires in COVID-19. Assay used: immunoSEQ multiplex PCR; TCRdb lists only in-frame clones, some missing. The sample consists of 150,000 or so clones, 75% to 90% of them appearing once. The sequencing sample was made of PBMCs or T cells enriched from blood (not recorded which). These receptors all come from a woman between 35 and 50 years old who had been exposed to COVID-19.

This clone has just a few counts. The genes are TRBV19 and TRBJ2-3; the match to TRBD1 covers 8 bases. The J segment lost 0 bases and the V segment lost 6 bases, leaving 5 bases of the junction unmatched. Germline V gene data show CDR1 as LNHDA and CDR2 as SQIVND (reference sequence). The CDR3 is made up of 15 amino acids. The CDR3 bases are TGTGCCAGTAGCCCCCGGGACAGGAGCACAGATACGCAGTATTTT. Protein product: CASSPRDRSTDTQYF.

This clone was seen only once. The rearrangement links TRBV5-6 to TRBJ2-3, with 9 bases matching TRBD2. Germline V gives CDR1 SGHDT, CDR2 YYEEEE. The V gene end was trimmed by 4 bases and the J gene end by 2 bases; junction bases not matched to a gene: 5. The CDR3 has 15 amino acids. This chain's CDR3 is CASSIPGLATDTQYF. DNA for the CDR3: TGTGCCAGCAGCATCCCGGGACTAGCCACAGATACGCAGTATTTT.

This chain uses TRBV10-2 with TRBJ2-3, with 14 bases aligning to TRBD2. Germline V gene data show CDR1 as WSHSY and CDR2 as SAAADI. This CDR3 has 15 residues. V lost 9 bases to trimming and J lost 4 bases; unmatched junction nucleotides: 6. CDR3 DNA: TGCGCCAGTCGACTAGCGGGAGGGCCTGCAGATACGCAGTATTTT. Translating gives CASRLAGGPADTQYF.